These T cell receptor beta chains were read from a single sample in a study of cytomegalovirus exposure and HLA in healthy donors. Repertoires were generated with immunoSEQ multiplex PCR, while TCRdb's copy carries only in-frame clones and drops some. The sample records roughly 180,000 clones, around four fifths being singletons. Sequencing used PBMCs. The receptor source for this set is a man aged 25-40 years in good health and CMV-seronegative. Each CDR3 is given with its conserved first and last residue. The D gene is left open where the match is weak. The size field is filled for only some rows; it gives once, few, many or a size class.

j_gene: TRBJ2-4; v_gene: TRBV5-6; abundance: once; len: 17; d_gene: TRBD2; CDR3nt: TGTGCCAGCAGCTTGGAAGCTAGCGGACTAGCCAAAAACATTCAGTACTTC; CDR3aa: CASSLEASGLAKNIQYF
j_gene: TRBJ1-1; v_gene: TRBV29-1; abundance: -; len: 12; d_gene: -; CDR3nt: TGCAGCGTCCAACAGGGTTGGACTGAAGCTTTCTTT; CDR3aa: CSVQQGWTEAFF
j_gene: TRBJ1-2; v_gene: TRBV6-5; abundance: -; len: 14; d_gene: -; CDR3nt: TGTGCCAGCAGTTACGACGGGGGGTTGGTTGGCTACACCTTC; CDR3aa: CASSYDGGLVGYTF
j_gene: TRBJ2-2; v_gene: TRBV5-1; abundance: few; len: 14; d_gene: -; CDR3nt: TGCGCCAGCAGCCCCGCAGGGCCCACCGGGGAGCTGTTTTTT; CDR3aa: CASSPAGPTGELFF
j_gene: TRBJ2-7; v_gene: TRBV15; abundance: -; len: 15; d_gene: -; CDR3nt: TGTGCCACCAGCGACGACCGGGAGTCCTCCTACGAGCAGTACTTC; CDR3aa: CATSDDRESSYEQYF
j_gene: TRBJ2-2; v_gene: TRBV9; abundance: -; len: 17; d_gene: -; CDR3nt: TGTGCCAGCAGCGTCCCTACGCCGGGGGCGAACACCGGGGAGCTGTTTTTT; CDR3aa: CASSVPTPGANTGELFF
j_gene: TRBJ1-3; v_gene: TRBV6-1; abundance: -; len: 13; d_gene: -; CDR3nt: TGTGCCAGCAGTGAGACAGGTGGAAACACCATATATTTT; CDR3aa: CASSETGGNTIYF
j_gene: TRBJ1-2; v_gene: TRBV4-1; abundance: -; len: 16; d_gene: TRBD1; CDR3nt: TGCGCCAGCAGCCAAGAAACAGGGACAGCATTTTTTGGCTACACCTTC; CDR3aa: CASSQETGTAFFGYTF
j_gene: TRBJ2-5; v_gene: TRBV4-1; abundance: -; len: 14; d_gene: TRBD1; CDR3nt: TGCGCCAGCAGCCTTCGACAGGGCAAAGAGACCCAGTACTTC; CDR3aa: CASSLRQGKETQYF
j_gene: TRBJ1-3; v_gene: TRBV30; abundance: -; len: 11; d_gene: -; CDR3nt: TGTGCCTGGAGTTCGGGAAACACCATATATTTT; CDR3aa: CAWSSGNTIYF
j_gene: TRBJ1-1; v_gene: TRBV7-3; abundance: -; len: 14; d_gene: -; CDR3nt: TGTGCCAGCAGCCCGGGGGTCGGCCACACTGAAGCTTTCTTT; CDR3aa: CASSPGVGHTEAFF
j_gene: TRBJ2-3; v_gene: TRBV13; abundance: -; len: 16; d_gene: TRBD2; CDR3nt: TGTGCCAGCAGCAGCGGGGGACGGATCAGCACAGATACGCAGTATTTT; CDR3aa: CASSSGGRISTDTQYF
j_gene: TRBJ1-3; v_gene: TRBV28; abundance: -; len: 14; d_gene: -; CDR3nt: TGTGCCAGCAGTGGCCAGGGTTTTGGAAACACCATATATTTT; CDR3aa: CASSGQGFGNTIYF